These 3 T cell receptor beta chains came from one sample sequenced in a study of tumor and adjacent non-tumor tissue in lung cancer. TCRbeta libraries were built with three rounds of nested PCR, modified from ARM-PCR. TCRdb ran MiXCR on the multiplex PCR reads and lists one entry per CDR3 protein. The repertoire holds roughly 200,000 distinct CDR3 sequences, less than 80% seen once, with approximately 25% in the top ten. The template was RNA from unsorted bulk tissue. The sample was lung tumor tissue. These receptors were obtained from a man aged 55 to 70 with non-small cell lung cancer.

This chain joins TRBV5-6 and TRBJ2-2, with D tentatively TRBD1 (6 bases). Trimming left V 6 bases short and J 4 bases short, with 13 bases between. The germline V gene encodes CDR1 SGHDT and CDR2 YYEEEE. The length of the CDR3 is 14 residues. CDR3 in amino acids: CASTPNRVTGELFF. The CDR3 bases are TGTGCCAGCACCCCCAACAGGGTCACCGGGGAGCTGTTTTTT.

In this sample, this clonotype turned up a few times. One base away lies a much larger clone, so this may be a sequencing read error. The chain recombines TRBV20-1 with TRBJ1-1; no clear D gene. The CDR3 extends over 14 amino acids. Trimming pared 2 bases from V and 1 base from J, leaving 11 bases between. The germline gives CDR1 DFQATT, CDR2 SNEGSKA (reference sequence). DNA for the CDR3: TGCAGTGCTAGACCGGTGGGCAAGAACACTGAAGCTTTCTTT. This encodes CSARPVGKNTEAFF.

Turning to this clonotype: At one end the junction does not follow the germline gene, possibly because of a read error. The chain combines TRBV20-1 with TRBJ1-5, with 8 bases that match TRBD1. CDR1 is DFQATT, CDR2 SNEGSKA, per germline (reference sequence). The length of the CDR3 is 14 residues. The CDR3 loop reads CSASPRQGYQPQQF. The DNA of the CDR3 is TGCAGTGCTAGTCCGCGACAGGGGTATCAGCCCCAGCAGTTT.